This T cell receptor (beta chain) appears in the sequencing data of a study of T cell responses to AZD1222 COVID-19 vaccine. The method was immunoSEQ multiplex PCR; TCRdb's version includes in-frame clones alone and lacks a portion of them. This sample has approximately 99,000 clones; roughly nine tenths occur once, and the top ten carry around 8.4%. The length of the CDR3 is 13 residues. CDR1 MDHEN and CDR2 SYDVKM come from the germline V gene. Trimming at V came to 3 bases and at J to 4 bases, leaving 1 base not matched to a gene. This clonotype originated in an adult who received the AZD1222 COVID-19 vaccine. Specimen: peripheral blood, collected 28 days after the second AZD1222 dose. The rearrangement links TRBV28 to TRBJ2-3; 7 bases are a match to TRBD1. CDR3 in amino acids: CASSLQGADTQYF. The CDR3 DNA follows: TGTGCCAGCAGTTTGCAGGGGGCAGATACGCAGTATTTT.